This T cell receptor (beta chain) was retrieved from a study of breast tumors, draining lymph nodes, adjacent tissues (dated by TCRdb to the mid-2010s). With regard to the full study: Breast cancer patients provided tumor, adjacent nontumor tissue and axillary lymph nodes, and the study compared the TCR beta repertoires across these three sources. In human breast cancer, the study set out to evaluate how tumor, surrounding tissue and draining lymph node repertoires relate to one another and whether T cells may move between these sites. The study at large found these results: The conclusion that tumor T cells originate in lymph nodes was presented as consistent with a hypothesis rather than as directly demonstrated. The similarity between tumor and nontumor tissue repertoires was significantly greater in luminal-like breast cancer than in basal-like breast cancer. Tumor T-cell repertoires showed less diversity than lymph node repertoires and more diversity than nontumor tissue repertoires, and tumor T-cell repertoires showed preferential V and J gene usage. A scenario in which most tumor T cells derive from the lymph node and then expand within tumor tissue was judged to be consistent with the data.

The cysteine opens and the phenylalanine closes a CDR3 of 14 amino acids. Kept here is only the CDR3 DNA, which spans 42 bases and is read in frame from base 1. Compared with germline, V lacks 8 bases and J lacks 8 bases; bases without a gene match: 12. The germline V gene provides CDR1 MGHDK and CDR2 SYGVNS. In this sample, this clonotype turned up many times. Its antigen specificity is not known. No clone much larger than this one lies a single base away; base qualities are absent. Sequencer: Illumina HiSeq 2000. Multiplex PCR amplification was used to generate the TCR beta chain libraries. High-throughput sequencing was used to analyze the amplified TCR beta chain products. TCRdb redid the processing of the public reads, applying fastp at Q25 and MiXCR, and retained in-frame beta chains. One record per CDR3 amino acid sequence lists the most common genes and DNA. This sample gives 47,000 or so distinct CDR3 sequences in total; roughly 23% of them show up just once. Under 9.5% of the sample lies in the top ten.

Recombination joined TRBV25-1 with TRBJ1-2, with TRBD1 identical over 9 junction bases. The sample comprised breast tumor tissue. This TCR derives from a female donor with breast cancer. Some clones in this sample may be carry-over from other donors' samples. The CDR3 sequence is CASSPRDRVQGYTF. DNA sequence: TGTGCCAGCTCTCCCCGGGACAGGGTACAGGGCTACACCTTC.